The present T cell receptor beta chain was sequenced within a study of OX40 agonist ivuxolimab in advanced cancers. About the research overall: The study reported partial responses in three patients: one hepatocellular carcinoma, two cutaneous melanoma. Regarding the study as a whole: Averaged across samples, CD8+ T cells carried more expanded clones than CD4+ did. Several nonresponders also turned out to have low normalized T-cell clonal expansion. Researchers did not determine the expanded peripheral T cells' antigen specificity.

Only in-frame clones appear in the TCRdb table, and some are missing; sequencing was by immunoSEQ multiplex PCR. The data show over 45,000 clones, about 86% seen once. Germline loops: CDR1 MNHEY, CDR2 SMNVEV (reference sequence). The CDR3 is made up of 16 amino acids. V shed 3 bases and J shed 1 base, with 12 bases lying between them. Note on this clone: No antigen is known for it.

The chain employs TRBV27 and TRBJ2-2; the D gene is possibly TRBD1 (6 bases). Sequencing used CD4+ or CD8+ T cells sorted from blood, obtained in a trial of the OX40 agonist ivuxolimab. This TCR derives from an adult with an advanced solid tumor such as melanoma, head and neck, liver or kidney cancer. CDR3 sequence: CASSFPQGRNTGELFF. As DNA, the CDR3 is TGTGCCAGCAGTTTCCCACAGGGAAGGAACACCGGGGAGCTGTTTTTT.